The clone carrying this T cell receptor (beta chain) appeared a few times. This sample was included in a study of blood T cells in healthy people across ages. Study in general: T cells yielded about one barcoded beta molecule per two cells through template switching.

The CDR3 consists of 15 residues. Trimming at V came to 5 bases and at J to 4 bases, leaving 8 bases not matched to a gene. Germline CDR1 is SEHNR and CDR2 is FQNEAQ (reference sequence). For the second PCR, which ran for about 6 to 11 cycles, a sample-barcoded 5' primer and a J-beta primer mix were used. Tagging of each cDNA molecule was performed by a template-switch adaptor with 12 random nucleotides. TCRdb analysed the 5' RACE reads with MiXCR anew, one entry per CDR3 protein. The sample has 710,000 or so distinct CDR3 sequences, roughly 20% seen once; the top ten hold about 20%. This TCR was sampled from a man between 65 and 79 years old in good health. Sequenced input: blood. The V gene is TRBV7-9, the J gene TRBJ2-1, with 7 bases aligning to TRBD2. The DNA of the CDR3 is TGTGCCAGCAGCGCCCCGGGACTAACGTACAATGAGCAGTTCTTC. Translated, it gives CASSAPGLTYNEQFF.